A single sample is the source of the 12 T cell receptor beta chains below, sequenced in a study of cytotoxic CD8 clonotypes in ibrutinib-treated CLL. Produced via immunoSEQ multiplex PCR; TCRdb's table is partial and in-frame only. This table has approximately 22,000 clones, 70% to 80% appearing once. The input for sequencing was PBMCs, taken before ibrutinib treatment. These receptors originate from a human donor with chronic lymphocytic leukemia.

The rearrangement joins TRBV28 to TRBJ2-3; 12 bases match TRBD1. The CDR3 consists of 15 residues. The germline V gene encodes CDR1 MDHEN and CDR2 SYDVKM. J lost 2 bases, V lost 6 bases, and 3 bases had no gene match. CDR3: CASRTGQGATDTQYF. DNA for the CDR3: TGTGCCAGCAGGACGGGACAGGGGGCCACAGATACGCAGTATTTT.

This clone has more than one count but fewer than ten. The chain links TRBV2 to TRBJ1-5, with 11 positions matching TRBD1. This CDR3 spans 14 amino acids. CDR1 and CDR2 from the germline V gene are SNHLY and FYNNEI. Trimming cost V 6 bases and J 4 bases; bases outside gene matches: 2. CDR3 DNA sequence: TGTGCCAGCAGGGGACAGGGGGGAAATCAGCCCCAGCATTTT. Translating gives CASRGQGGNQPQHF.

This rearrangement joins TRBV28 to TRBJ2-7, with unresolved D. Germline loops: CDR1 MDHEN, CDR2 SYDVKM. V was clipped by 5 bases and J by 0 bases, with 11 bases between them. This CDR3 comprises 14 residues. The CDR3 sequence: CASSPRLISYEQYF. The CDR3 nucleotides read TGTGCCAGCAGTCCACGACTTATCTCCTACGAGCAGTACTTC.

The chain has TRBV27 and TRBJ2-1, with D unresolved. The CDR3 totals 16 residues. Per the germline V gene, CDR1 is MNHEY and CDR2 is SMNVEV (reference sequence). Trimming took off 6 bases at V and 0 bases at J, with 15 bases between the two ends. CDR3 coding DNA: TGTGCCAGCAGCTCCTCGGGCACTACCTCCTACAATGAGCAGTTCTTC. This encodes CASSSSGTTSYNEQFF.

This clone appeared a single time. Here the CDR3 DNA reads TGTGCCAGCAGTGCATCGGTTACGCAGTATTTT. Amino acids: CASSASVTQYF. This chain connects TRBV25-1 to TRBJ2-3; D unresolved. The germline V gene has CDR1 MGHDK and CDR2 SYGVNS. This CDR3 is 11 amino acids long. The V end was cut by 4 bases, the J end by 8 bases, with 7 bases between.

The V call is TRBV11-3, the J call TRBJ2-7; TRBD2 is a possible D gene (5 bases). V lost 3 bases and J lost 4, with 10 bases in between. The length of the CDR3 is 13 residues. Germline lookup yields CDR1 SGHNT and CDR2 YENEEA. CDR3 residues: CASSLPGIYEQYF. The CDR3, as DNA: TGTGCCAGCAGCTTGCCCGGGATATACGAGCAGTACTTC. Full variable domain (missing parts from reference TRBV11-3 and TRBJ2-7): EAGVVQSPRYKIIEKKQPVAFWCNPISGHNTLYWYLQNLGQGPELLIRYENEEAVDDSQLPKDRFSAERLKGVDSTLKIQPAELGDSAVYLCASSLPGIYEQYFGPGTRLTVT.

V and J are TRBV7-3 and TRBJ2-2; either TRBD1 or TRBD2 may supply D (6 bases each). The CDR3 has 14 residues. Trimming left V 5 bases short and J 6 bases short, with 13 bases between. The V gene's germline CDR1 is SGHTA and CDR2 FQGTGA. The CDR3 sequence is CASSLSGQSGELFF. CDR3 coding DNA: TGTGCCAGCAGCCTTAGCGGACAGTCCGGGGAGCTGTTTTTT.

J is TRBJ2-2 and V is TRBV28; D is unresolved. The germline V and J ends were trimmed by 6 bases and 2 bases, with 13 bases remaining between them. The V gene's germline CDR1 is MDHEN and CDR2 SYDVKM. The CDR3 consists of 15 residues. The CDR3 protein is CASSSWGTNTGELFF. For the CDR3, the DNA is TGTGCCAGCAGCTCTTGGGGTACTAACACCGGGGAGCTGTTTTTT.

The chain has TRBV28 and TRBJ1-2; 12 bases align to TRBD1. The CDR3 consists of 15 residues. CDR1 is MDHEN and CDR2 is SYDVKM in the germline V gene. The V gene end was trimmed by 2 bases and the J gene end by 5 bases; junction bases not matched to a gene: 3. CDR3 coding DNA: TGTGCCAGCAGTTTAGGGACAGGGGGCAGTTATGGCTACACCTTC. It encodes CASSLGTGGSYGYTF.

The genes are TRBV30 and TRBJ1-5, with TRBD1 as a possible D gene (5 bases). Germline loops: CDR1 GTSNPN, CDR2 SVGIG (reference sequence). The germline V and J ends were trimmed by 0 bases and 5 bases, with 8 bases remaining between them. CDR3 length equals 13 residues. CDR3 sequence reads: CAWSVGRDQPQHF. CDR3 coding DNA: TGTGCCTGGAGTGTAGGCAGGGATCAGCCCCAGCATTTT. The variable domain in full, completed from reference TRBV30 and TRBJ1-5, reads SQTIHQWPATLVQPVGSPLSLECTVEGTSNPNLYWYRQAAGRGLQLLFYSVGIGQISSEVPQNLSASRPQDRQFILSSKKLLLSDSGFYLCAWSVGRDQPQHFGDGTRLSIL.

The chain links TRBV11-2 to TRBJ2-2; either TRBD1 or TRBD2 may supply D (6 bases each). The CDR3 sequence is 14 residues long. V was cut by 5 bases and J by 4 bases, with 11 bases left in between. The germline V gene has CDR1 SGHAT and CDR2 FQNNGV. The CDR3 protein is CASSPGAGTGELFF. CDR3 bases: TGTGCCAGCAGCCCGGGGGCGGGCACCGGGGAGCTGTTTTTT. Full variable domain (rest looked up from reference TRBV11-2 and TRBJ2-2): EAGVAQSPRYKIIEKRQSVAFWCNPISGHATLYWYQQILGQGPKLLIQFQNNGVVDDSQLPKDRFSAERLKGVDSTLKIQPAKLEDSAVYLCASSPGAGTGELFFGEGSRLTVL.

The V call is TRBV5-1, the J call TRBJ2-5, with 8 bases identical to TRBD1. The trim removed 3 bases at V and 5 bases at J, leaving 9 bases unmatched. Germline values: CDR1 SGHRS, CDR2 YFSETQ. The CDR3 totals 15 residues. The CDR3 sequence: CASSSPQGAGETQYF. The CDR3 nucleotides are TGCGCCAGCAGCTCGCCCCAGGGGGCTGGGGAGACCCAGTACTTC.